This T cell receptor (beta chain) derives from a study of graft-versus-host responses after intestinal transplantation. Study-level results: Early post-transplant HvG declines were associated with peak circulating GvH clone levels. Patients who carried graft-donor T cell macrochimerism also had high graft-versus-host to host-versus-graft clonal ratios in their allografts.

Method: immunoSEQ multiplex PCR; TCRdb's copy keeps in-frame clones and lacks some. The sample comprises around 50,000 clones, approximately 84% of which are singletons, and roughly 0.45% rests with the top ten. V lost 0 bases and J lost 1, with 8 bases in between. Germline CDR1 is SGHRS and CDR2 is YFSETQ. This CDR3 region has 14 residues. In its sample, this clone was seen once. Its antigen is undetermined. This chain uses TRBV5-1 with TRBJ2-7; tentatively, D is TRBD1 (5 bases). Sequenced here: unstimulated CD4+ T cells sorted from spleen or lymph node cells, sampled before transplant. The sequence derives from a human donor who was the organ donor for an intestinal transplant. CDR3 region: CASSLGDSSYEQYF. Written as DNA, the CDR3 is TGCGCCAGCAGCTTGGGAGACAGTTCCTACGAGCAGTACTTC.